Described below is a single TCR beta chain sequence and its context. The source of the sample is a study of blood T cell repertoires in COVID-19. Study-wide context: PBMCs, B-cell-depleted T cells, or T cells provided the cDNA or gDNA that made up the material.

The CDR3 has 15 amino acids. CDR1 is SGHTS, CDR2 YDEGEE, per germline. The V segment lost 3 bases and the J segment 0 bases; nucleotides outside the gene matches: 2. The table came from immunoSEQ multiplex PCR; TCRdb's copy has only in-frame clones and leaves some out. Here the sample spans about 92,000 clones, under 85% being singletons. The chain has TRBV5-8 and TRBJ1-1; 10 bases agree with TRBD1. The TCR originated in a human donor in a cohort sampled during active COVID-19. Material: peripheral blood. CDR3 amino acids: CASSWGTGVNTEAFF. CDR3 DNA sequence: TGTGCCAGCAGCTGGGGGACAGGGGTGAACACTGAAGCTTTCTTT.